These 16 T cell receptor beta chains originate from one sample sequenced in a study of OX40 agonist ivuxolimab in advanced cancers. Profiling relied on immunoSEQ multiplex PCR, and the TCRdb table lists in-frame clones only, not all of them. The data show about 76,000 clones, with around 85% seen just once and under 0.75% held by the top ten. The sample in question was CD4+ or CD8+ T cells sorted from blood, obtained in a trial of the OX40 agonist ivuxolimab. These receptors were obtained from an adult with an advanced solid tumor such as melanoma, head and neck, liver or kidney cancer.

V and J are TRBV27 and TRBJ2-3, with D perhaps matching TRBD2 (5 bases). The V end lost 5 bases, the J end lost 1 base, and 13 bases lay between the germline ends. This CDR3 has 15 residues. Looked up from germline, CDR1 is MNHEY and CDR2 is SMNVEV (reference sequence). Here the CDR3 DNA reads TGTGCCAGCAGTCAAACCCTTAGCGGCACAGATACGCAGTATTTT. Encoded protein: CASSQTLSGTDTQYF.

The gene calls are TRBV29-1 and TRBJ1-2, with 7 nucleotides matching TRBD1. Germline trimming cut 3 bases from V and 2 bases from J; bases unmatched to any gene: 3. Germline-derived CDR1 and CDR2 are SQVTM and ANQGSEA. The CDR3 length is 13 residues. The DNA for the CDR3 is TGCAGCGTTGAGCGGGACAGAAACTATGGCTACACCTTC. Translated: CSVERDRNYGYTF.

This chain joins TRBV2 and TRBJ2-5; 10 bases match TRBD2. Losses at the gene ends were 3 bases for V and 5 bases for J; bases not matched to a gene: 6. The CDR3 runs to 15 residues. Looked up from germline, CDR1 is SNHLY and CDR2 is FYNNEI. The chain's CDR3 is CASSEPAGGRETQYF. As DNA, the CDR3 is TGTGCCAGCAGTGAGCCAGCGGGGGGGCGTGAGACCCAGTACTTC.

The chain combines TRBV5-1 with TRBJ2-3; D is ambiguous. The CDR3 loop spans 15 amino acids. The V gene lost 1 base and the J gene lost 6 bases, with 15 bases spanning the gap. CDR1 is SGHRS and CDR2 is YFSETQ in the germline V gene. The CDR3 loop reads CASSLTSEMGDTQYF. The CDR3 nucleotides are TGCGCCAGCAGCTTGACTTCGGAAATGGGGGATACGCAGTATTTT. Full variable domain (rest looked up from reference TRBV5-1 and TRBJ2-3): KAGVTQTPRYLIKTRGQQVTLSCSPISGHRSVSWYQQTPGQGLQFLFEYFSETQRNKGNFPGRFSGRQFSNSRSEMNVSTLELGDSALYLCASSLTSEMGDTQYFGPGTRLTVL.

Concerning this clone itself: Other DNA sequences of this sample code for an identical CDR3. The V gene is TRBV19, the J gene TRBJ1-1, with D tentatively TRBD1 (5 bases). The V end was cut by 4 bases, the J end by 4 bases, with 10 bases between. This CDR3 comprises 13 residues. The germline gives CDR1 LNHDA, CDR2 SQIVND (reference sequence). As DNA, the CDR3 is TGTGCCAGTAGTACGACAAGGGGCACTGAAGCTTTCTTT. It codes for CASSTTRGTEAFF.

This sequence joins TRBV11-2 and TRBJ2-3, with 9 bases fitting TRBD2. The CDR3 has 14 amino acids. V was pared by 2 bases and J by 7 bases, with 4 bases of the junction left unmatched. Germline V gene lookup returns CDR1 SGHAT and CDR2 FQNNGV. This chain's CDR3 is CASSLQRGVYTQYF. The CDR3 DNA reads TGTGCCAGCAGCTTACAGCGGGGGGTGTATACGCAGTATTTT.

The genes are TRBV6-5 and TRBJ2-7, with TRBD1 identical over 7 bases. The CDR3 has 13 residues. The ends lost 2 bases at V and 3 bases at J; junction bases unmatched: 1. From germline, CDR1 is MNHEY and CDR2 SVGAGI. CDR3 region: CASSYHRGYEQYF. CDR3 sequence (DNA): TGTGCCAGCAGTTACCACAGGGGCTACGAGCAGTACTTC.

This clone was observed once. The chain employs TRBV10-3 and TRBJ1-3; D ambiguous. The CDR3 spans 15 residues. Trimming left V 0 bases short and J 4 bases short, with 10 bases between. The germline CDR1 and CDR2 sequences are ENHRY and SYGVKD. This CDR3 is CAISESNGVGNTIYF. Written as DNA, the CDR3 is TGTGCCATCAGTGAGTCGAATGGGGTAGGAAACACCATATATTTT.

The chain employs TRBV7-8 and TRBJ2-5; possibly TRBD1 or TRBD2 for D (6 bases each). The germline gives CDR1 SGHVS, CDR2 FQNEAQ. Trimming removed 6 bases from V and 1 base from J, with 21 bases in between. The CDR3 loop spans 17 amino acids. The CDR3 sequence is CASRARWREGGQETQYF. The CDR3 nucleotides read TGTGCCAGCAGGGCCCGGTGGCGGGAAGGGGGCCAAGAGACCCAGTACTTC.

On this clone: The junction shows a germline mismatch at one end, possibly a read error. V gene TRBV7-7 combines with J gene TRBJ2-3; no clear D gene. This CDR3 has 13 amino acids. CDR1 is SSHAT, CDR2 FNYEAQ, per germline (reference sequence). CDR3 in amino acids: CASSSIASDTQYF. CDR3 sequence (DNA): TGTGCTAGCAGCTCGATAGCATCCGATACGCAGTATTTT.

The gene calls are TRBV6-5 and TRBJ2-3; no clear D. The CDR3 runs 15 residues. CDR1 and CDR2 from the germline V gene are MNHEY and SVGAGI. The germline V and J ends were trimmed by 2 bases and 6 bases, with 15 bases remaining between them. Here the CDR3 reads CASSYASPLLDTQYF. The CDR3 bases are TGTGCCAGCAGTTACGCCTCCCCCCTTTTGGATACGCAGTATTTT.

The rearrangement uses TRBV7-2 and TRBJ1-2; D ambiguous. The CDR3 has 13 amino acids. Germline CDR1 reads SGHTA; CDR2 reads FQGNSA. Trimming shortened V by 5 bases and J by 6 bases, and 13 bases separated the two germline ends. This CDR3 reads CASSTRRADGYTF. DNA of the CDR3: TGTGCCAGCAGCACTAGAAGGGCTGATGGCTACACCTTC.

The chain has TRBV19 and TRBJ1-6; D might be TRBD1 (5 bases). The CDR3 consists of 14 residues. Germline V gene lookup returns CDR1 LNHDA and CDR2 SQIVND (reference sequence). V lost 8 bases and J 9 bases, leaving 17 bases between the germline ends. The CDR3 DNA is TGTGCCAGTTATGCACCGGGGGTAGGTTCACCCCTCCACTTT. Encoded protein: CASYAPGVGSPLHF.

The J gene is TRBJ2-1, the V gene TRBV7-2, with D maybe TRBD2 (5 bases). V lost 1 base, J lost 8 bases, and 12 bases lay in between. The CDR3 consists of 14 residues. Germline CDR1 is SGHTA and CDR2 is FQGNSA. The CDR3 loop reads CASSLVSSGDEQFF. The CDR3 nucleotides are TGTGCCAGCAGCTTAGTGTCCTCCGGGGATGAGCAGTTCTTC.

This clone was seen just once. V is TRBV4-1 and J is TRBJ2-2; D gene ambiguous. This CDR3 region has 14 residues. Looked up from germline, CDR1 is MGHRA and CDR2 is YSYEKL. Trimming stripped 4 bases from V and 6 bases from J, with 12 bases between. CDR3 nucleotides: TGCGCCAGCAGCCGGTCCGACACTTCCGGGGAGCTGTTTTTT. This gives the protein CASSRSDTSGELFF.

The rearrangement links TRBV9 to TRBJ2-3; a possible D gene is TRBD1 (7 bases). The CDR3 has 16 amino acids. CDR1 SGDLS and CDR2 YYNGEE come from the germline V gene. Trimming left V 0 bases short and J 1 base short, with 12 bases between. CDR3 sequence reads: CASSVAGGTGTDTQYF. As DNA, the CDR3 is TGTGCCAGCAGCGTAGCTGGCGGGACAGGCACAGATACGCAGTATTTT. Full variable domain (remainder filled in from reference TRBV9 and TRBJ2-3): DSGVTQTPKHLITATGQRVTLRCSPRSGDLSVYWYQQSLDQGLQFLIQYYNGEERAKGNILERFSAQQFPDLHSELNLSSLELGDSALYFCASSVAGGTGTDTQYFGPGTRLTVL.